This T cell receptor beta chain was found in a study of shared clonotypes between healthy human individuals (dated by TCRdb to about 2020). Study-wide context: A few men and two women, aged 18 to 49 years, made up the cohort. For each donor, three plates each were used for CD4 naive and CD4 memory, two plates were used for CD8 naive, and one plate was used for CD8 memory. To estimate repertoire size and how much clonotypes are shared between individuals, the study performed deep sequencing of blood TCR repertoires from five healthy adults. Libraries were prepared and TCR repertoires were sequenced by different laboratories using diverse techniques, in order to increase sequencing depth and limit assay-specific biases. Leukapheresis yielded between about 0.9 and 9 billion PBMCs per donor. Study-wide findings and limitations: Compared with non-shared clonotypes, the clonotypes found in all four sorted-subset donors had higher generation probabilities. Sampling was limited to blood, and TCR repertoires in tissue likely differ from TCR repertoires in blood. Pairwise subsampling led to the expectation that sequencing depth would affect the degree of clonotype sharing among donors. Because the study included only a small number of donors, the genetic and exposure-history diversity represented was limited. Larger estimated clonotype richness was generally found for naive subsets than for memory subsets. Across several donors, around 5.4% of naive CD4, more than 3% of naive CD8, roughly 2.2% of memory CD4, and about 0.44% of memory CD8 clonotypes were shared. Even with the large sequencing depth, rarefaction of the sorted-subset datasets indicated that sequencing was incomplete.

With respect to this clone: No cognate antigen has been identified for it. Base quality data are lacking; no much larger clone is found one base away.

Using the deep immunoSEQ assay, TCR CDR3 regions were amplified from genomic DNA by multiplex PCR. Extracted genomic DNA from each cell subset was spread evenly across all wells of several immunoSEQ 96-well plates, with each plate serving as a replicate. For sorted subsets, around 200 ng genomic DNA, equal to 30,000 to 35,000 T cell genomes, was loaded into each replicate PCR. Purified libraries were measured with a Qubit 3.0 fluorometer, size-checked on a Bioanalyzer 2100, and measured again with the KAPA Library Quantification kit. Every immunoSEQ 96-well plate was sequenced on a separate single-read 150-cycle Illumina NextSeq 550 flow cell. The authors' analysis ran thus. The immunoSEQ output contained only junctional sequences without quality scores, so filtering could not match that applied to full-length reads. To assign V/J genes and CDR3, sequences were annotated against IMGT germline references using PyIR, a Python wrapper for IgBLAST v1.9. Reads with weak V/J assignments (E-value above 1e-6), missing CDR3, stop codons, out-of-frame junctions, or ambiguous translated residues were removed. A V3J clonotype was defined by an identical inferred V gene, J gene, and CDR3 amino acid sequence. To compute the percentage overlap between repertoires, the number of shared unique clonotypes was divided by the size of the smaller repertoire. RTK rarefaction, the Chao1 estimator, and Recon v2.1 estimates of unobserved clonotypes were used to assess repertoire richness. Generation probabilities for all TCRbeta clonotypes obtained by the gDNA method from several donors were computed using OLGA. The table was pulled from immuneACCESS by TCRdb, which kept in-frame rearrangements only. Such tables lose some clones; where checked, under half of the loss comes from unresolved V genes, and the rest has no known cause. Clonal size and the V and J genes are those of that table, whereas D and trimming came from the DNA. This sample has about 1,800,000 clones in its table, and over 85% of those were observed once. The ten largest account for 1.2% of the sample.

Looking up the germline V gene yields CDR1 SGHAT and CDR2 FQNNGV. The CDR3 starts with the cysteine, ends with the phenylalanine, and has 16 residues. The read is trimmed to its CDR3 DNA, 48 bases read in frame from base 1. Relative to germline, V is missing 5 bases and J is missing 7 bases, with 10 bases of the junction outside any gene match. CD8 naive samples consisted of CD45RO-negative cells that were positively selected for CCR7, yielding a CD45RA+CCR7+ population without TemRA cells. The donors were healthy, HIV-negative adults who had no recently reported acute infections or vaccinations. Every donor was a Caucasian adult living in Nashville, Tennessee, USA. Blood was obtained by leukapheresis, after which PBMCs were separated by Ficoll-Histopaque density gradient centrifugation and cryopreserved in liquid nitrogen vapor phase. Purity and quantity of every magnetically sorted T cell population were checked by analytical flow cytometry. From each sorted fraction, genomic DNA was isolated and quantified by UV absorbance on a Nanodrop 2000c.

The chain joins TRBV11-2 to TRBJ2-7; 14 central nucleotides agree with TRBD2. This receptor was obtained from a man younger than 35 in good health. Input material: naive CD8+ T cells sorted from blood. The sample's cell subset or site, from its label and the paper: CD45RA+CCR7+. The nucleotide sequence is TGTGCCAGCAGCCAGCCGGGACTAGCGGGAGTAAAAGAGCAGTACTTC. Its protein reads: CASSQPGLAGVKEQYF.